The 3 T cell receptor beta chains in this list originate from one sample, sequenced in a study of T-cell reconstitution after alpha-beta-depleted transplantation in children. TCRbeta library preparation incorporated unique molecular identifiers. TCRdb reanalysed the PCR reads using MiXCR and keeps one entry per CDR3 protein. The table shows under 250,000 distinct CDR3 sequences, with more than 20% occurring only once. Here the sequenced sample was PBMCs, mostly from graft donor cells, taken 360 days after TCRalphabeta/CD19-depleted stem cell transplant. The receptors originated from a female patient aged 2-9 years who had a stem cell transplant for congenital amegakaryocytic thrombocytopenia, so the T cells may come from the graft donor.

This clonotype was counted only a few times. The chain carries TRBV4-1 and TRBJ2-5; unclear D gene. Per the germline V gene, CDR1 is MGHRA and CDR2 is YSYEKL. The CDR3 is made up of 14 amino acids. Trimming removed 0 bases at V and 0 bases at J, with 5 bases between. The CDR3 loop reads CASSQDRDQETQYF. The CDR3 nucleotides read TGCGCCAGCAGCCAAGATAGGGACCAAGAGACCCAGTACTTC.

The chain combines TRBV29-1 with TRBJ1-1; tentative D call: TRBD1 (6 bases). Germline V CDR1 and CDR2: SQVTM, ANQGSEA. V was cut by 6 bases and J by 3 bases, with 11 bases left in between. This CDR3 spans 12 amino acids. DNA of the CDR3: TGCAGCGTGGGGGCGCGGGACACTGAAGCTTTCTTT. It is translated as CSVGARDTEAFF.

Ten or more counts support this clonotype. V and J are TRBV5-1 and TRBJ2-1, with TRBD2 as a possible D gene (6 bases). Germline V CDR1 and CDR2: SGHRS, YFSETQ. Trimming removed 0 bases from V and 2 bases from J, with 9 bases in between. There are 15 residues in the CDR3. The chain's CDR3 is CASSLVASAYNEQFF. The CDR3 coding sequence is TGCGCCAGCAGCTTGGTGGCTAGCGCCTACAATGAGCAGTTCTTC.